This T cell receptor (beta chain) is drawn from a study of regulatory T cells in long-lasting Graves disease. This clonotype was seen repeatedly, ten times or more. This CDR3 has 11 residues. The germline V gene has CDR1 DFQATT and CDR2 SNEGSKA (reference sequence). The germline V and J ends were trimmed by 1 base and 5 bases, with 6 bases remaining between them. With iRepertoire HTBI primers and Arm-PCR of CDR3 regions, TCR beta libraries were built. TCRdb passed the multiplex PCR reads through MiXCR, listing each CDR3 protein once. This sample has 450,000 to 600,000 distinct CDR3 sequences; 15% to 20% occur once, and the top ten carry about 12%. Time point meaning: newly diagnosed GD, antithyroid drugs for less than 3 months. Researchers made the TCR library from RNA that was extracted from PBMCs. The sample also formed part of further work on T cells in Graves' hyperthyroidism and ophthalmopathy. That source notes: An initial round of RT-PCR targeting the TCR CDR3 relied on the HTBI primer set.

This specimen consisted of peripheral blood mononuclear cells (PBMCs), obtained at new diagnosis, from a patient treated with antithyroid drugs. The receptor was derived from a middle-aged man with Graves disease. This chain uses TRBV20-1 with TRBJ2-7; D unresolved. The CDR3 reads CSARVVNEQYF. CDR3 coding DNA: TGCAGTGCTAGAGTAGTAAACGAGCAGTACTTC.